The 5 T cell receptor beta chains listed next were all sequenced from one sample in a study of cytomegalovirus exposure and HLA in healthy donors. Primers included in the PCR were 60 Vbeta and 13 Jbeta primers. The assay was immunoSEQ multiplex PCR, and TCRdb's table has in-frame clones only and misses some. The sample includes around 150,000 clones, about 75% of them seen just once. The sample taken for sequencing was PBMCs. These receptors were obtained from a man aged 18 to 35 in good health and CMV-seropositive.

This rearrangement joins TRBV2 to TRBJ2-1; D not resolved. This CDR3 contains 15 residues. CDR1 and CDR2 (germline): SNHLY, FYNNEI. Trimming removed 2 bases from V and 7 bases from J, with 15 bases in between. This CDR3 is CASSEYPALANEQFF. CDR3 DNA sequence: TGTGCCAGCAGTGAATACCCCGCCCTGGCAAATGAGCAGTTCTTC.

This clone was seen once. This chain connects TRBV7-2 to TRBJ2-1; 12 nucleotides match TRBD2. There are 14 residues in the CDR3. Germline V gene lookup returns CDR1 SGHTA and CDR2 FQGNSA. Germline trimming cut 2 bases from V and 15 bases from J; bases unmatched to any gene: 8. This CDR3 reads CASSLTGLAGPGFF. CDR3 coding DNA: TGTGCCAGCAGCTTAACGGGACTAGCGGGCCCCGGGTTCTTC. Variable domain in full (rest from reference TRBV7-2 and TRBJ2-1): GAGVSQSPSNKVTEKGKDVELRCDPISGHTALYWYRQSLGQGLEFLIYFQGNSAPDKSGLPSDRFSAERTGGSVSTLTIQRTQQEDSAVYLCASSLTGLAGPGFFGPGTRLTVL.

The chain combines TRBV19 with TRBJ1-2; tentative D call: TRBD1 (6 bases). Trimming removed 7 bases from V and 5 bases from J, with 26 bases in between. Germline lookup yields CDR1 LNHDA and CDR2 SQIVND (reference sequence). The CDR3 has 17 residues. CDR3 nucleotide sequence: TGTGCCAGTACCCAGACTTCCTCAACGTGGCAGGGGTATGGCTACACCTTC. Translating gives CASTQTSSTWQGYGYTF.

This chain uses TRBV7-8 with TRBJ1-4; perhaps TRBD1 as D (6 bases). Germline values: CDR1 SGHVS, CDR2 FQNEAQ. The V and J ends lost 7 bases and 0 bases respectively, with 21 bases between them. The CDR3 totals 18 residues. The CDR3 bases are TGTGCCAGCATCCAGGGGAGGGGGATCGTCGCAACTAATGAAAAACTGTTTTTT. Residues: CASIQGRGIVATNEKLFF. Based on the CDR3 plus reference TRBV7-8 and TRBJ1-4, the full variable domain is GAGVSQSPRYKVAKRGQDVALRCDPISGHVSLFWYQQALGQGPEFLTYFQNEAQLDKSGLPSDRFFAERPEGSVSTLKIQRTQQEDSAVYLCASIQGRGIVATNEKLFFGSGTQLSVL.

The chain is built from TRBV30 and TRBJ1-3; D possibly corresponds to TRBD1 (6 bases). This CDR3 has 14 amino acids. V shed 6 bases and J shed 0 bases, with 12 bases lying between them. The V gene's germline CDR1 is GTSNPN and CDR2 SVGIG (reference sequence). The CDR3 loop reads CACPGHSSGNTIYF. The CDR3 nucleotides are TGTGCCTGTCCGGGACACAGCTCTGGAAACACCATATATTTT.